This TCR beta chain was retrieved from a study of cytomegalovirus exposure and HLA in healthy donors. The V and J ends lost 7 bases and 8 bases respectively, with 20 bases between them. Germline CDR1 reads ENHRY; CDR2 reads SYGVKD. This CDR3 is built from 14 residues. Use of 60 Vbeta and 13 Jbeta primers characterized the PCR. Method: immunoSEQ multiplex PCR; TCRdb's copy keeps in-frame clones and lacks some. The table lists 150,000 to 200,000 clones, approximately 85% of them singletons, with less than 2.5% in the top ten. This clonotype was sampled from a woman in her 50s in good health and CMV-seronegative. The material sequenced was PBMCs. The V and J genes are TRBV10-3 and TRBJ1-2; no firm D call. DNA of the CDR3: TGTGCCATCAAGGCTGCACCCTCCGCGGGGGGCTACACCTTC. Residues: CAIKAAPSAGGYTF.